The present T cell receptor (beta chain) was sequenced within a study of CD8+ T cells in alopecia areata. General study points: Tofacitinib delivered significant drops in scalp clonality and in expanded CD8+ clones among the top 100. Among patients, TCR sharing was less clear than in mice, a difference possibly due in part to HLA diversity in the patient population.

There are 12 residues in the CDR3. V shed 3 bases and J shed 5 bases, with 4 bases lying between them. CDR1 MNHEY and CDR2 SMNVEV come from the germline V gene (reference sequence). As the sequencing template, cDNA was produced by extracting RNA and reverse transcribing it. The data were produced by immunoSEQ multiplex PCR, yet TCRdb's version contains in-frame clones alone and is incomplete. The repertoire holds 150,000 to 200,000 clones, with about three fifths as singletons. The treatment here: oral pan-JAK inhibitor, 5-10 mg twice daily. A word on this clone: The antigen is not known.

The V and J genes are TRBV27 and TRBJ2-2; unclear D gene. This specimen consisted of CD8+ T cells sorted from blood, obtained at week 24, from a patient treated with tofacitinib. This TCR derives from a human donor with alopecia areata. CDR3 DNA: TGTGCCAGCAGTTTTACGACCGGGGAGCTGTTTTTT. The encoded protein is CASSFTTGELFF.